A single sample is the source of the 30 T cell receptor beta chains below, sequenced in a study of blood T cell repertoires in COVID-19. The data were produced by immunoSEQ multiplex PCR, yet TCRdb's version contains in-frame clones alone and is incomplete. The sample records about 73,000 clones, around four fifths being singletons. The sequencing input was peripheral blood. These receptors were taken from an older man with active or convalescent COVID-19.

CDR3 in DNA: TGTGCCAGCAGCTTGGGCCTTGGCGCTTACGAGCAGTACTTC. This sequence encodes CASSLGLGAYEQYF. The chain joins TRBV7-8 to TRBJ2-7; D is unclear. The germline V gene encodes CDR1 SGHVS and CDR2 FQNEAQ. The ends were cut back, 3 bases at V and 4 bases at J, with 13 bases in the middle. This CDR3 is 14 amino acids long.

V usage is TRBV6-2 or TRBV6-3 and J usage is TRBJ2-7, with TRBD1 as a possible D gene (6 bases). Germline CDR1 MNHEY, CDR2 SVGEGT. Trimming removed 4 bases at V and 5 bases at J, with 15 bases between. The CDR3 has 14 residues. The CDR3 DNA reads TGTGCCAGCAGTTTCTACAGGGCTTCCAACGAGCAGTACTTC. Protein product: CASSFYRASNEQYF.

CDR3 sequence (DNA): TGTGCCAGCAGCCTAATAGCGGGAGAAGGTTATGAGCAGTTCTTC. Translating gives CASSLIAGEGYEQFF. The V and J genes are TRBV4-2 and TRBJ2-1, with TRBD2 matching 9 bases. V dropped 4 bases and J dropped 8; count of bases not matched to a gene: 9. Per germline, CDR1 LGHNA and CDR2 YNFKEQ. This CDR3 comprises 15 residues.

The rearrangement uses TRBV7-9 and TRBJ1-2; unclear D gene. V lost 8 bases, J lost 5 bases, and 24 bases lay in between. Germline CDR1 is SEHNR and CDR2 is FQNEAQ (reference sequence). CDR3 length equals 16 residues. CDR3 bases: TGTGCCAGCGCCACAAGCGACGGAGCTCTCGTTTATGGCTACACCTTC. It specifies CASATSDGALVYGYTF.

The chain has TRBV9 and TRBJ1-4; 11 bases map to TRBD1. The CDR3 totals 16 residues. Trimming at V came to 4 bases and at J to 4 bases, leaving 6 bases not matched to a gene. Germline loops: CDR1 SGDLS, CDR2 YYNGEE. This CDR3 reads CASSSGQGARNEKLFF. CDR3 DNA sequence: TGTGCCAGCAGCTCAGGACAGGGGGCTCGTAATGAAAAACTGTTTTTT.

The J gene is TRBJ1-2, the V gene TRBV7-2, with 8 bases that match TRBD1. Germline CDR1 SGHTA, CDR2 FQGNSA. V dropped 8 bases and J dropped 7; count of bases not matched to a gene: 9. This CDR3 is 13 amino acids long. The CDR3 here is CASGVDRGAGYTF. For the CDR3, the DNA is TGTGCCAGCGGGGTAGACAGGGGCGCTGGCTACACCTTC. The full variable domain, rest sourced from reference TRBV7-2 and TRBJ1-2, is GAGVSQSPSNKVTEKGKDVELRCDPISGHTALYWYRQSLGQGLEFLIYFQGNSAPDKSGLPSDRFSAERTGGSVSTLTIQRTQQEDSAVYLCASGVDRGAGYTFGSGTRLTVV.

The genes are TRBV21-1 and TRBJ2-1; TRBD2 was called by the table and not checked on the DNA. TRBV21-1 is a pseudogene locus. The CDR3 is 16 residues long. The CDR3 DNA follows: TGTGCCAGCAGCAAACTACTCGGGGGGCCCTACAATGAGCAGTTCTTC. Translated: CASSKLLGGPYNEQFF.

The J gene is TRBJ1-1, the V gene TRBV7-9; tentative D call: TRBD1 (5 bases). Germline V gives CDR1 SEHNR, CDR2 FQNEAQ (reference sequence). The CDR3 has 15 amino acids. V lost 0 bases and J 1 base, leaving 9 bases between the germline ends. The CDR3 DNA reads as TGTGCCAGCAGCTTAGCAATACAGGAGAACACTGAAGCTTTCTTT. It is translated as CASSLAIQENTEAFF.

The chain carries TRBV7-8 and TRBJ1-1, with D maybe TRBD1 (5 bases). There are 13 residues in the CDR3. Trimming removed 3 bases from V and 5 bases from J, with 10 bases in between. The germline V gene encodes CDR1 SGHVS and CDR2 FQNEAQ. CDR3 protein: CASSLGGETEAFF. CDR3 bases: TGTGCCAGCAGCTTGGGGGGGGAAACTGAAGCTTTCTTT.

This clone was seen a single time. DNA for the CDR3: TGTGCCAGCAGCTTGCGACTAGCGGACACAGATACGCAGTATTTT. Protein product: CASSLRLADTDTQYF. V is TRBV5-5 and J is TRBJ2-3, with 9 bases fitting TRBD2. The V gene's germline CDR1 is SGHKS and CDR2 YYEKEE (reference sequence). This CDR3 comprises 15 residues. V gave up 1 base and J gave up 2 bases; unmatched junction bases: 2.

This rearrangement joins TRBV29-1 to TRBJ2-1, with D perhaps matching TRBD2 (5 bases). V was pared by 7 bases and J by 6 bases, with 13 bases between. Germline V gives CDR1 SQVTM, CDR2 ANQGSEA. CDR3 length equals 12 residues. The CDR3: CSASRQSNEQFF. The CDR3 DNA reads TGCAGCGCTAGCCGGCAATCCAATGAGCAGTTCTTC.

This clone was found once. The chain has TRBV3-1 (or the pseudogene TRBV3-2) and TRBJ2-7; the match to TRBD2 covers 8 bases. V lost 0 bases and J lost 1; bases outside the gene matches: 5. Germline V CDR1 and CDR2: LGHDT, YNNKEL (reference sequence). CDR3 length: 16 amino acids. As DNA, the CDR3 is TGTGCCAGCAGCCAAGATCTGCTAGCGGGTTCCTACGAGCAGTACTTC. Its protein is CASSQDLLAGSYEQYF.

The V gene is TRBV12-3 or TRBV12-4, the J gene TRBJ2-1; D remains unclear. V was trimmed by 1 base and J by 7 bases, leaving 5 bases between them. CDR3 length: 12 residues. In DNA form, the CDR3 reads TGTGCCAGCAGTTTAGGAGGTAATGAGCAGTTCTTC. The encoded protein is CASSLGGNEQFF.

The V and J genes are TRBV28 and TRBJ2-5; a weak D match, TRBD2 (6 bases). Germline values: CDR1 MDHEN, CDR2 SYDVKM. This CDR3 region has 15 residues. Trimming stripped 5 bases from V and 5 bases from J, with 18 bases between. The CDR3 loop is CASSNGGAARETQYF. In DNA, the CDR3 is TGTGCCAGCAGTAATGGCGGGGCCGCCAGGGAGACCCAGTACTTC.

This chain links TRBV18 with TRBJ2-3; 7 bases are a match to TRBD1. There are 16 residues in the CDR3. After removal of 3 bases from V and 0 bases from J, the junction contained 6 bases not matched to a gene. CDR1 and CDR2 (germline): KGHSH, LQKENI. CDR3 amino acids: CASSPLGQPSTDTQYF. CDR3 DNA sequence: TGTGCCAGCTCACCCTTGGGACAGCCGAGCACAGATACGCAGTATTTT.

V gene TRBV20-1 combines with J gene TRBJ1-4, with a possible D match to TRBD1 (5 bases). Trimming cost V 3 bases and J 8 bases, with 13 bases left between them. The germline gives CDR1 DFQATT, CDR2 SNEGSKA (reference sequence). CDR3 size: 13 residues. The CDR3, as DNA: TGCAGTGCTAGTCCACAGCCAGGGGAAAAACTGTTTTTT. Translated, it gives CSASPQPGEKLFF.

The J gene is TRBJ2-6, the V gene TRBV29-1, with TRBD1 matching 10 bases. With 7 bases clipped from V and 0 bases from J, the junction kept 6 bases outside the gene matches. CDR1 and CDR2 from the germline V gene are SQVTM and ANQGSEA. The CDR3 totals 16 residues. The CDR3 spells CSARTGGNSGANVLTF. In DNA form, the CDR3 reads TGCAGCGCACGGACAGGGGGGAACTCTGGGGCCAACGTCCTGACTTTC.

J is TRBJ1-1 and V is TRBV27; TRBD1 matches 10 bases. CDR1 MNHEY and CDR2 SMNVEV come from the germline V gene (reference sequence). J was trimmed by 1 base and V by 6 bases; bases with no gene match: 8. This CDR3 is 16 amino acids long. The CDR3 nucleotides read TGTGCCAGCAGGATCGCCGGGACAGGGGAGAACACTGAAGCTTTCTTT. This gives the protein CASRIAGTGENTEAFF.

The chain recombines TRBV5-1 with TRBJ2-7; 9 bases match TRBD1. This CDR3 contains 15 residues. The V gene's germline CDR1 is SGHRS and CDR2 YFSETQ. V lost 0 bases, J lost 6 bases, and 7 bases stayed unmatched. The CDR3 spells CASSLAGTGKGEQYF. CDR3 coding DNA: TGCGCCAGCAGCTTGGCCGGGACAGGGAAAGGCGAGCAGTACTTC.

The V gene is TRBV27, the J gene TRBJ1-2, with 7 positions matching TRBD1. Germline V gene sequence: CDR1 MNHEY, CDR2 SMNVEV (reference sequence). The trim removed 6 bases at V and 4 bases at J, leaving 5 bases unmatched. The CDR3 is 13 amino acids. DNA of the CDR3: TGTGCCAGCAGGTTTGGGACAGCCTATGGCTACACCTTC. It is translated as CASRFGTAYGYTF.

The chain has TRBV28 and TRBJ2-3, with 7 bases matching TRBD2. Germline CDR1 is MDHEN and CDR2 is SYDVKM. The V segment lost 8 bases and the J segment 2 bases; nucleotides outside the gene matches: 10. The CDR3 loop spans 15 amino acids. The CDR3: CASGSLRDYTDTQYF. For the CDR3, the DNA is TGTGCCAGCGGATCCTTACGGGACTACACAGATACGCAGTATTTT.

This chain links TRBV3-1 (or the pseudogene TRBV3-2) with TRBJ2-1; 11 nucleotides line up with TRBD2. This CDR3 is built from 16 residues. With V trimmed by 4 bases and J by 5 bases, 7 bases remained unmatched. Looked up from germline, CDR1 is LGHDT and CDR2 is YNNKEL (reference sequence). CDR3 bases: TGTGCCAGCAGCCTCCAACTAGCGGGAGTCCACAATGAGCAGTTCTTC. Its translation: CASSLQLAGVHNEQFF.

DNA for the CDR3: TGCAGCGTTGGGGGACAGGCGGGGACTGAAGCTTTCTTT. It is translated as CSVGGQAGTEAFF. This chain joins TRBV29-1 and TRBJ1-1; 8 nucleotides align to TRBD1. Germline lookup yields CDR1 SQVTM and CDR2 ANQGSEA. This CDR3 has 13 residues. The V segment lost 4 bases and the J segment 5 bases; nucleotides outside the gene matches: 6.

This clone appeared once. The chain carries TRBV27 and TRBJ1-4; D ambiguous. V was trimmed by 5 bases and J by 8 bases, leaving 18 bases between them. This CDR3 is built from 15 residues. Per germline, CDR1 MNHEY and CDR2 SMNVEV (reference sequence). CDR3 nucleotide sequence: TGTGCCAGCAGTCCGCGGTCGGGAGGTTGGGAAAAACTGTTTTTT. This translates into CASSPRSGGWEKLFF.

The genes are TRBV9 and TRBJ2-7; 7 nucleotides align to TRBD1. Losses at the gene ends were 0 bases for V and 4 bases for J; bases not matched to a gene: 4. CDR1 SGDLS and CDR2 YYNGEE come from the germline V gene. The length of the CDR3 is 14 residues. In DNA, the CDR3 is TGTGCCAGCAGCGTAGATGGGACAGATTACGAGCAGTACTTC. Residues: CASSVDGTDYEQYF.

The chain uses TRBV7-2 and TRBJ1-1; 8 positions agree with TRBD1. Trimming removed 5 bases from V and 1 base from J; junction bases left unmatched: 6. The CDR3 spans 15 residues. The germline V gene encodes CDR1 SGHTA and CDR2 FQGNSA. The CDR3 spells CASSTRGRGNTEAFF. CDR3 DNA: TGTGCCAGCAGCACCAGGGGGCGCGGGAACACTGAAGCTTTCTTT.

This clone came up a few times. J is TRBJ1-6 and V is TRBV11-2; 8 bases are a match to TRBD1. The CDR3 runs to 17 residues. Germline V gene sequence: CDR1 SGHAT, CDR2 FQNNGV. With 5 bases clipped from V and 5 bases from J, the junction kept 11 bases outside the gene matches. The CDR3 nucleotides read TGTGCCAGCAGCCATTCATCGACAGGGGACAATAATTCACCCCTCCACTTT. Its translation: CASSHSSTGDNNSPLHF.

This rearrangement joins TRBV5-4 to TRBJ1-2; TRBD1 matches 11 bases. Germline assignment: CDR1 SGHNT and CDR2 YYREEE (reference sequence). This CDR3 has 16 residues. Trimming at V came to 6 bases and at J to 4 bases, leaving 11 bases not matched to a gene. The CDR3 nucleotides read TGTGCCAGCAACTCCGGTCAGGACAGGGGGCGCTATGGCTACACCTTC. It specifies CASNSGQDRGRYGYTF.

The chain carries TRBV27 and TRBJ2-1; 12 bases align to TRBD2. The CDR3 covers 16 residues. From germline, CDR1 is MNHEY and CDR2 SMNVEV (reference sequence). J lost 4 bases, V lost 6 bases, and 7 bases had no gene match. CDR3 DNA sequence: TGTGCCAGCAGCCCACTAGCGGGAGGACAATACAATGAGCAGTTCTTC. It specifies CASSPLAGGQYNEQFF.

This chain joins TRBV6-6 and TRBJ2-5, with 8 bases that match TRBD1. CDR1 is MNHNY and CDR2 is SVGAGI in the germline V gene (reference sequence). Germline trimming cut 0 bases from V and 4 bases from J; bases unmatched to any gene: 4. This CDR3 is built from 15 residues. The CDR3 loop reads CASSYSQGARETQYF. Written as DNA, the CDR3 is TGTGCCAGCAGTTACTCTCAGGGGGCGCGAGAGACCCAGTACTTC.